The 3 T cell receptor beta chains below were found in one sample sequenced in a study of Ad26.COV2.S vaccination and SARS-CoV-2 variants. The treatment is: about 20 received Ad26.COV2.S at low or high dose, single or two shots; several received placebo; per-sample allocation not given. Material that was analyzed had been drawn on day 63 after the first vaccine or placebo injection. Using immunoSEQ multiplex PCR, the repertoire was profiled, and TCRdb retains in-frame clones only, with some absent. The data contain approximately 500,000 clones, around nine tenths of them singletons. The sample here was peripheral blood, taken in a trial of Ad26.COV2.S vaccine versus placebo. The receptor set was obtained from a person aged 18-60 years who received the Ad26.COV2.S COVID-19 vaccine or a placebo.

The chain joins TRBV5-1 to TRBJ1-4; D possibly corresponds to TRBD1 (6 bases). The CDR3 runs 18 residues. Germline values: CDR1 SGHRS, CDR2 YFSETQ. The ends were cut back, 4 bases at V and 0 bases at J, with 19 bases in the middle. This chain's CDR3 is CASSNDRPQKATNEKLFF. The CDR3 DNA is TGCGCCAGCAGCAATGACAGGCCTCAGAAGGCAACTAATGAAAAACTGTTTTTT.

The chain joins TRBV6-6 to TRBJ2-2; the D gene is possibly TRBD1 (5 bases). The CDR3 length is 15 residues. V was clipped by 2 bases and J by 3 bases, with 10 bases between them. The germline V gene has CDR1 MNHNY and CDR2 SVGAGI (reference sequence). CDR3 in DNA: TGTGCCAGCAGTTACGGGGCTTTGGACACCGGGGAGCTGTTTTTT. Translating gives CASSYGALDTGELFF.

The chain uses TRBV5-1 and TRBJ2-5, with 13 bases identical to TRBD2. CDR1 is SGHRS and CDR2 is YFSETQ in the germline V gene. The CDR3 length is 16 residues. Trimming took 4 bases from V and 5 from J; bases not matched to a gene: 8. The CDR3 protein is CASSRLAGGTGETQYF. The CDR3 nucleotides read TGCGCCAGCAGCCGACTAGCGGGAGGCACAGGGGAGACCCAGTACTTC.